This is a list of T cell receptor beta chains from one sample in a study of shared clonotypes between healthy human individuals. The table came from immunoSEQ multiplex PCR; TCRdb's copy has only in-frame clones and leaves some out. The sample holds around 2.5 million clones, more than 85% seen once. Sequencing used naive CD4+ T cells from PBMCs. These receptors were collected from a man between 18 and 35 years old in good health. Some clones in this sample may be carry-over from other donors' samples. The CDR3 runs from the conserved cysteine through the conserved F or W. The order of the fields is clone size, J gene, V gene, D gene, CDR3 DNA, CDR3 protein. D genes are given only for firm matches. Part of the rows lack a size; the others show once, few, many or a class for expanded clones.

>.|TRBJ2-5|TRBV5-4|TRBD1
TGTGCCAGCAGCAGGCGGACAGGGGCCGAGACCCAGTACTTC
CASSRRTGAETQYF
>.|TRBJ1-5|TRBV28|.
TGTGCCAGCAGCGGGGGGGGTCAGCATTTT
CASSGGGQHF
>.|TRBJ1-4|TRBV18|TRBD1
TGTGCCAGCTCACCGCCGGACAGGGGCTCGGTAACTAATGAAAAACTGTTTTTT
CASSPPDRGSVTNEKLFF
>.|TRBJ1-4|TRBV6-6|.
TGTGCCAGCAGCATCGGGAGGGCCCTTGCGATTTTT
CASSIGRALAIF
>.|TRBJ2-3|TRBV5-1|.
TGCGCCAGCAGCCCCGGGGCGGGACTGACAGATACGCAGTATTTT
CASSPGAGLTDTQYF
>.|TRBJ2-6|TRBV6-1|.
TGTGCCAGCAGTGAACGCCGGAGCTCTGGGGCCAACGTCCTGACTTTC
CASSERRSSGANVLTF
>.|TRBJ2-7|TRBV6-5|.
TGTGCCAGCAGCTACAACCACGGCCCCTACGAGCAGTACTTC
CASSYNHGPYEQYF
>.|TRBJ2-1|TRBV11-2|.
TGTGCCAGCAGCCGGACTATACCTTACAATGAGCAGTTCTTC
CASSRTIPYNEQFF
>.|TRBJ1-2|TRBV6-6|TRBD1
TGTGCCAGTTCAGGGACAGGGGCTGGCTATGGCTACACCTTC
CASSGTGAGYGYTF
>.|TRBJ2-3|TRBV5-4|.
TGTGCCAGCAGCCCCCCTACCGGGACCCCAGGGGATACGCAGTATTTT
CASSPPTGTPGDTQYF
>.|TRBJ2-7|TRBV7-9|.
TGTGCCACCAGGGGATCCAGCTCCTACGAGCAGTACTTC
CATRGSSSYEQYF
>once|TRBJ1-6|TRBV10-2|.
TGCGCCAGCAGTTTCGATAATTCACCCCTCCACTTT
CASSFDNSPLHF
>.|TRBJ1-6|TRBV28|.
TGTGCCAGCAGAGAAGACTTTAATTCACCCCTCCACTTT
CASREDFNSPLHF
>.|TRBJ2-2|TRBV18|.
TGTGCCAGCTCACCTATACGGGGTAACACCGGGGAGCTGTTTTTT
CASSPIRGNTGELFF
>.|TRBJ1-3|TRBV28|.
TGTGCCAGCAGTTTACAGGGACTGTTGTCTGGAAACACCATATATTTT
CASSLQGLLSGNTIYF
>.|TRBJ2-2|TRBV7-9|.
TGTGCCAGCAGCTCGGCCCCGGCACCAAACACCGGGGAGCTGTTTTTT
CASSSAPAPNTGELFF
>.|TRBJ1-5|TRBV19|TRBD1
TGTGCCAGTAGTTCCGGGACAGGGAGGTCGCAGCCCCAGCATTTT
CASSSGTGRSQPQHF
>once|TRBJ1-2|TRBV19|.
TGTGCCAGTAGTATAGCCAACTATGGCTACACCTTC
CASSIANYGYTF
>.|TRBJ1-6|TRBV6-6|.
TGTGCCAGCACCCCAGGGGACACCATCGATTCACCCCTCCACTTT
CASTPGDTIDSPLHF
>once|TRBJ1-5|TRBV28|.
TGTGCCAGCAGTTCGACCGGGGGAGGCCCCTATAGCAATCAGCCCCAGCATTTT
CASSSTGGGPYSNQPQHF
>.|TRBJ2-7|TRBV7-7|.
TGTGCCAGCAGCGCGTCTGTGGGCGTAAACTACGAGCAGTACTTC
CASSASVGVNYEQYF
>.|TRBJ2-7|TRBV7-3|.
TGTGCCAGCAGCTTATTTCCCGGGTCTCTCCTTGGCGAGCAGTACTTC
CASSLFPGSLLGEQYF
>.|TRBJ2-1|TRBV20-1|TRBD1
TGCAGTGACAGGGGGTCAGGCGAGCAGTTCTTC
CSDRGSGEQFF
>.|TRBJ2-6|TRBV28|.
TGTGCCAGCAGTTTAAGGGGGACCTGGGCCAACGTCCTGACTTTC
CASSLRGTWANVLTF
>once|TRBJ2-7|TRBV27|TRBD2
TGTGCCAGCACCGGGGACTACCAAACCTACGAGCAGTACTTC
CASTGDYQTYEQYF
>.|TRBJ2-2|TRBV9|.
TGTGCCAGCAGCCTTCCGACTGTAACCGGGGAGCTGTTTTTT
CASSLPTVTGELFF